One and the same sample provided the 27 T cell receptor beta chains below, sequenced in a study of blood T cells in healthy people across ages. A J-beta primer mix and a sample-barcoded 5' primer were used in a second PCR of about 7 to 12 cycles. TCRdb re-called the 5' RACE reads through MiXCR, storing one row per CDR3 protein. This table holds around 1.1 million distinct CDR3 sequences, around two fifths found once. The specimen sequenced was blood. The receptors derive from a man younger than 35 in good health.

CDR3 residues: CSARGWTGNTEAFF. The CDR3 coding sequence is TGCAGTGCTAGAGGCTGGACGGGGAACACTGAAGCTTTCTTT. This chain joins TRBV20-1 and TRBJ1-1; D gene unclear. This CDR3 contains 14 residues. Germline CDR1 is DFQATT and CDR2 is SNEGSKA (reference sequence). Trimming removed 1 base at V and 1 base at J, with 10 bases between.

V is TRBV4-3 and J is TRBJ1-2, with 9 bases matching TRBD1. Germline CDR1 reads LGHNA; CDR2 reads YSLEER. V shed 0 bases and J 5 bases; nucleotides not matched to a gene: 4. The CDR3 is made up of 15 amino acids. The CDR3 is CASSQDAQGAYGYTF. The CDR3 nucleotides are TGCGCCAGCAGCCAAGATGCACAGGGGGCATATGGCTACACCTTC.

This clonotype has just a few counts. The V gene is TRBV7-2, the J gene TRBJ1-2, with TRBD1 matching over 9 bases. CDR3 size: 15 residues. V shed 2 bases and J 4 bases; nucleotides not matched to a gene: 5. Germline CDR1 reads SGHTA; CDR2 reads FQGNSA. The CDR3 nucleotides read TGTGCCAGCAGCTTATTGACAGGGGGTGGCTATGGCTACACCTTC. This encodes CASSLLTGGGYGYTF.

This clonotype was seen a handful of times. The V call is TRBV10-3, the J call TRBJ1-5, with TRBD1 matching 7 bases. Losses at the gene ends were 6 bases for V and 2 bases for J; bases not matched to a gene: 7. The germline gives CDR1 ENHRY, CDR2 SYGVKD. The CDR3 contains 15 residues. CDR3 DNA sequence: TGTGCCATCAGCTCAGGGGGTGGTCGCAATCAGCCCCAGCATTTT. Translated, it gives CAISSGGGRNQPQHF.

This clonotype appeared a few times. V and J are TRBV27 and TRBJ2-6, with 8 bases identical to TRBD1. The CDR3 extends over 17 amino acids. The junction had 4 bases not matched to a gene; V was cut back by 3 bases and J by 0 bases. CDR1 MNHEY and CDR2 SMNVEV come from the germline V gene (reference sequence). This CDR3 reads CASSFSQGVSGANVLTF. The DNA for the CDR3 is TGTGCCAGCAGTTTTTCACAGGGGGTCTCTGGGGCCAACGTCCTGACTTTC.

The chain links TRBV20-1 to TRBJ1-4; D remains unclear. This CDR3 has 15 amino acids. The V and J ends lost 5 bases and 0 bases respectively, with 13 bases between them. Germline assignment: CDR1 DFQATT and CDR2 SNEGSKA (reference sequence). The DNA for the CDR3 is TGCAGTGCTCCCAAGGGCTTAACAACTAATGAAAAACTGTTTTTT. Translated, it gives CSAPKGLTTNEKLFF.

V usage is TRBV12-3 or TRBV12-4 and J usage is TRBJ1-1; 7 bases agree with TRBD1. The CDR3 totals 13 residues. V gave up 6 bases and J gave up 4 bases; unmatched junction bases: 5. The chain's CDR3 is CASSKGAGTEAFF. The DNA of the CDR3 is TGTGCCAGCAGCAAGGGGGCTGGCACTGAAGCTTTCTTT.

A word on this clonotype: At one of its ends the junction is not consistent with the germline gene, which may arise from a read error. The gene calls are TRBV6-5 and TRBJ1-2; possibly TRBD1 for D (6 bases). The CDR3 is made up of 15 amino acids. The germline CDR1 and CDR2 sequences are MNHEY and SVGAGI. The CDR3 region has the DNA TGTGCCAGCAATTACCAACAGGGCGGTAACTATGGCTACACCTTC. Protein sequence: CASNYQQGGNYGYTF.

V and J are TRBV4-2 and TRBJ2-3, with TRBD2 matching 8 bases. Germline loops: CDR1 LGHNA, CDR2 YNFKEQ. The CDR3 is 16 amino acids. J lost 6 bases, V lost 3 bases, and 11 bases had no gene match. The CDR3 loop is CASSHGATSGRDTQYF. CDR3 nucleotides: TGTGCCAGCAGCCACGGGGCAACTAGCGGTAGGGATACGCAGTATTTT.

The V call is TRBV5-1, the J call TRBJ1-1; D not resolved. CDR1 and CDR2 from the germline V gene are SGHRS and YFSETQ. V was shortened by 6 bases and J by 6 bases, with 27 bases between the two germline ends. The CDR3 runs to 17 residues. The CDR3 is CASTQVEFLIPGAEAFF. The CDR3 DNA follows: TGCGCCAGCACCCAGGTCGAATTCCTCATCCCGGGCGCTGAAGCTTTCTTT.

This clonotype has only a few counts. V gene TRBV12-3 or TRBV12-4 combines with J gene TRBJ2-2; 8 bases map to TRBD2. CDR3 size: 16 residues. J lost 4 bases, V lost 6 bases, and 10 bases had no gene match. CDR3 nucleotides: TGTGCCAGCAGCTCCTTTAGCGGGGCTGTCACCGGGGAGCTGTTTTTT. It is translated as CASSSFSGAVTGELFF.

With respect to this clonotype: At one end the junction does not follow the germline gene, possibly because of a read error. This chain uses TRBV6-2 or TRBV6-3 with TRBJ2-1; D is possibly TRBD1 or TRBD2 (5 bases each). Per the germline V gene, CDR1 is MNHEY and CDR2 is SVGEGT. The CDR3 contains 15 residues. The DNA of the CDR3 is TGTGCCGGCAGGCCGGGACCCTGGGGTTACAATGAGCAGTTCTTC. Encoded protein: CAGRPGPWGYNEQFF.

Regarding this clonotype: Its ends do not fully match the called genes, so a read error is possible. The V call is TRBV5-1, the J call TRBJ1-6; D gene uncertain. The CDR3 is 17 amino acids. The germline CDR1 and CDR2 sequences are SGHRS and YFSETQ. Here the CDR3 reads CASSLGVTSSYNPPLHF. CDR3 coding DNA: TGCGCCAGCAGCTTGGGAGTCACGAGCTCCTATAATCCACCCCTCCACTTT. Using reference TRBV5-1 and TRBJ1-6 for the parts outside the CDR3, the full variable domain is KAGVTQTPRYLIKTRGQQVTLSCSPISGHRSVSWYQQTPGQGLQFLFEYFSETQRNKGNFPGRFSGRQFSNSRSEMNVSTLELGDSALYLCASSLGVTSSYNPPLHFGNGTRLTVT.

The chain carries TRBV5-1 and TRBJ2-7; D is ambiguous. Germline CDR1 SGHRS, CDR2 YFSETQ. The V gene lost 0 bases and the J gene lost 3 bases, with 10 bases spanning the gap. The CDR3 contains 14 residues. The CDR3, as DNA: TGCGCCAGCAGCTTGGGTGAGGTCATCTACGAGCAGTACTTC. Translation: CASSLGEVIYEQYF.

The chain has TRBV7-2 and TRBJ2-5; the D gene is possibly TRBD2 (7 bases). The germline V and J ends were trimmed by 0 bases and 13 bases, with 24 bases remaining between them. This CDR3 region has 16 residues. From germline, CDR1 is SGHTA and CDR2 FQGNSA. CDR3 nucleotide sequence: TGTGCCAGCAGCTTAGCTGGGGGGGCATCCTACAATGAGCGGTACTTC. This codes for CASSLAGGASYNERYF. The variable domain in full, with the rest retrieved from reference TRBV7-2 and TRBJ2-5, is GAGVSQSPSNKVTEKGKDVELRCDPISGHTALYWYRQSLGQGLEFLIYFQGNSAPDKSGLPSDRFSAERTGGSVSTLTIQRTQQEDSAVYLCASSLAGGASYNERYFGPGTRLLVL.

This rearrangement joins TRBV25-1 to TRBJ1-4; 8 nucleotides line up with TRBD1. Germline assignment: CDR1 MGHDK and CDR2 SYGVNS. The V and J ends lost 4 bases and 8 bases, in that order; junction bases with no gene match: 9. This CDR3 is built from 15 residues. The CDR3 region has the DNA TGTGCCAGCAGTGCCTCAGGGGGCGTCCAGGAAAAACTGTTTTTT. This encodes CASSASGGVQEKLFF.

There are a few counts of this clonotype. The rearrangement links TRBV7-2 to TRBJ2-7, with a tentative D call TRBD2 (6 bases). Trimming took 1 base from V and 5 from J, leaving 15 bases between them. The CDR3 is made up of 15 amino acids. CDR1 SGHTA and CDR2 FQGNSA come from the germline V gene. The CDR3 nucleotides read TGTGCCAGCAGCTTAGAAGGGAGGTCGGTGGACGAGCAGTACTTC. Its translation: CASSLEGRSVDEQYF.

CDR3 protein: CASTPSRYNEQFF. As DNA, the CDR3 is TGTGCCAGCACCCCGAGTCGTTACAATGAGCAGTTCTTC. This chain joins TRBV6-6 and TRBJ2-1; the D is unclear. CDR1 is MNHNY and CDR2 is SVGAGI in the germline V gene (reference sequence). The CDR3 extends over 13 amino acids. V lost 7 bases to trimming and J lost 4 bases, with 11 bases between them.

The chain carries TRBV2 and TRBJ1-5; 9 bases are a match to TRBD1. Losses at the gene ends were 3 bases for V and 10 bases for J; bases not matched to a gene: 10. Germline CDR1 and CDR2: SNHLY and FYNNEI. The CDR3 is made up of 15 amino acids. CDR3 coding DNA: TGTGCCAGCAGTGACCGGGACAGGGCCTCTAAACCCCAGCATTTT. It specifies CASSDRDRASKPQHF.

J is TRBJ2-7 and V is TRBV6-6; D tentatively reads TRBD1 or TRBD2 (6 bases each). Germline-derived CDR1 and CDR2 are MNHNY and SVGAGI (reference sequence). The V end was cut by 6 bases, the J end by 7 bases, with 25 bases between. The CDR3 has 16 amino acids. The chain's CDR3 is CASRPKRGAGYNEQYF. CDR3 nucleotides: TGTGCCAGCAGGCCTAAAAGGGGGGCGGGTTACAATGAGCAGTACTTC.

This clonotype was counted only a few times. J is TRBJ1-1 and V is TRBV29-1; no reliable D call. Per the germline V gene, CDR1 is SQVTM and CDR2 is ANQGSEA. Trimming cost V 1 base and J 4 bases, with 10 bases left between them. The CDR3 spans 13 residues. DNA of the CDR3: TGCAGCGTTGAAGTTATGATGGCCACTGAAGCTTTCTTT. Translated: CSVEVMMATEAFF.

This chain uses TRBV3-1 with TRBJ2-3, with 7 bases fitting TRBD2. CDR1 and CDR2 from the germline V gene are LGHDT and YNNKEL (reference sequence). The J segment lost 8 bases and the V segment lost 4 bases, leaving 6 bases of the junction unmatched. The CDR3 totals 13 residues. For the CDR3, the DNA is TGTGCCAGCAGCCGACCGGGACTACCTACGCAGTATTTT. It encodes CASSRPGLPTQYF.

This clonotype has a handful of counts. V is TRBV29-1 and J is TRBJ1-4, with 7 bases fitting TRBD1. Looked up from germline, CDR1 is SQVTM and CDR2 is ANQGSEA. The J segment lost 2 bases and the V segment lost 4 bases, leaving 7 bases of the junction unmatched. This CDR3 has 15 residues. The CDR3 DNA reads TGCAGCGTTGGAAGGGGGCAGGGGACTAATGAAAAACTGTTTTTT. Its translation: CSVGRGQGTNEKLFF.

This chain connects TRBV20-1 to TRBJ2-1; tentative D call: TRBD2 (7 bases). Trimming took off 3 bases at V and 3 bases at J, with 12 bases between the two ends. Germline lookup yields CDR1 DFQATT and CDR2 SNEGSKA (reference sequence). The CDR3 extends over 14 amino acids. This CDR3 is CSASGGPLYNEQFF. The CDR3 coding sequence is TGCAGTGCTAGCGGGGGGCCCCTCTACAATGAGCAGTTCTTC.

The sample holds a few counts of this clonotype. The chain recombines TRBV12-3 or TRBV12-4 with TRBJ1-1; D not certain. This CDR3 comprises 15 residues. V shed 2 bases and J shed 6 bases, with 16 bases lying between them. CDR3 residues: CASSLLGRGQAEAFF. CDR3 coding DNA: TGTGCCAGCAGTTTACTGGGTAGAGGGCAGGCTGAAGCTTTCTTT.

There are a few counts of this clonotype. This sequence joins TRBV29-1 and TRBJ1-1; 9 bases align to TRBD1. J lost 3 bases, V lost 3 bases, and 2 bases had no gene match. In germline, CDR1 is SQVTM, CDR2 ANQGSEA. The CDR3 loop spans 13 amino acids. The CDR3 loop reads CSVDTGGDTEAFF. CDR3 nucleotides: TGCAGCGTTGATACAGGGGGCGACACTGAAGCTTTCTTT.

Only a few counts were recorded for this clonotype. The chain is built from TRBV6-5 and TRBJ2-3; 8 bases align to TRBD1. The length of the CDR3 is 17 residues. Germline V lookup: CDR1 MNHEY, CDR2 SVGAGI. Trimming cost V 2 bases and J 3 bases; bases outside gene matches: 10. CDR3 bases: TGTGCCAGCAGTTACACATTATACAGGGGGGTGACAGATACGCAGTATTTT. It encodes CASSYTLYRGVTDTQYF.